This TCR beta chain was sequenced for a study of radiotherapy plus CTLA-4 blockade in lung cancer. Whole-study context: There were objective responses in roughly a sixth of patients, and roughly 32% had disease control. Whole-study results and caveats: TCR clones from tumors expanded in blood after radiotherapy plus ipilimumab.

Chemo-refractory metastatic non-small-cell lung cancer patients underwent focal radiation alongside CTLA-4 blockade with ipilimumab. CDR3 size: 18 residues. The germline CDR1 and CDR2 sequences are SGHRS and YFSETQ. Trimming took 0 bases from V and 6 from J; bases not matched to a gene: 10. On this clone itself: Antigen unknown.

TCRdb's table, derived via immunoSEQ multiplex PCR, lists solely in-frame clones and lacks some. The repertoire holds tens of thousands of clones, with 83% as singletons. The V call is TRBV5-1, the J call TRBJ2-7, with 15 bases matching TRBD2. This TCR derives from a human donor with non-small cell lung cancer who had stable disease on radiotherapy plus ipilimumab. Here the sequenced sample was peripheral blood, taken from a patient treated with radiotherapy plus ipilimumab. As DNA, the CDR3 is TGCGCCAGCAGCTTGGTGGTTGGACTAGCGGGAGGGTTCGGCGAGCAGTACTTC. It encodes CASSLVVGLAGGFGEQYF.